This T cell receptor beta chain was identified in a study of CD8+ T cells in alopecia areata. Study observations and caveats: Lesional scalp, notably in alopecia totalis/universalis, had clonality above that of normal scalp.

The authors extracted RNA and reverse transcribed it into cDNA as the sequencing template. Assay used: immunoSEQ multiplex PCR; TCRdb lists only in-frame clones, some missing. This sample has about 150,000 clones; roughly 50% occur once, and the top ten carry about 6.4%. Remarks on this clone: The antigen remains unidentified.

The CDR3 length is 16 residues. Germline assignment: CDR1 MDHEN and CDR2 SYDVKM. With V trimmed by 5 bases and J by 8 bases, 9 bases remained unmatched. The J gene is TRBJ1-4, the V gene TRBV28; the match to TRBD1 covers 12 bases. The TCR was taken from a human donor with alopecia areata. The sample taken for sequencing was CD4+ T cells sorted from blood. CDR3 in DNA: TGTGCCAGCAGTCCGGGACAGGGGGCTTTAGAGGAAAAACTGTTTTTT. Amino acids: CASSPGQGALEEKLFF. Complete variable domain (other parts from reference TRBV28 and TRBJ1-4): DVKVTQSSRYLVKRTGEKVFLECVQDMDHENMFWYRQDPGLGLRLIYFSYDVKMKEKGDIPEGYSVSREKKERFSLILESASTNQTSMYLCASSPGQGALEEKLFFGSGTQLSVL.